This T cell receptor (beta chain) was captured in a study of T cell responses to AZD1222 COVID-19 vaccine. Findings of the study overall: Possibly, clonal diversity was underestimated; donors were largely white British and included more females. Of spike-specific TCRs, nearly half reportedly target regions left unmutated in variants.

TCRdb's copy holds only in-frame clones and misses some; the assay was immunoSEQ multiplex PCR. The table has 140,000 or so clones, 91% seen once. Of note for this clone: Antigen unknown.

The CDR3 is 16 residues long. The V segment lost 1 base and the J segment 1 base; nucleotides outside the gene matches: 4. The germline gives CDR1 SEHNR, CDR2 FQNEAQ (reference sequence). This receptor was obtained from an adult who received the MenACWY meningococcal vaccine as a control. The gene calls are TRBV7-9 and TRBJ2-3; 8 nucleotides align to TRBD1. Material: peripheral blood, obtained 28 days after the second dose of the MenACWY control vaccine. The CDR3 is CASSLDRQGRTDTQYF. DNA of the CDR3: TGTGCCAGCAGCTTAGACAGACAGGGGCGCACAGATACGCAGTATTTT.